There are a few counts of the clone carrying this T cell receptor (beta chain). These data belong to a study of blood T cell repertoires in COVID-19. Study-level background: Italy, Spain and the United States were the sources of the convalescent and acute COVID-19 samples. Sample material is recorded as cDNA or gDNA derived from T cells, B-cell-depleted T cells, or PBMCs.

V lost 2 bases and J lost 7; bases outside the gene matches: 3. The CDR3 consists of 14 residues. Germline V gene sequence: CDR1 LGHDT, CDR2 YNNKEL (reference sequence). As handled by the study authors: Researchers report that nucleated cell counts were estimated from reference gene primer amplification. TCRdb keeps only in-frame clones here, not all; method: immunoSEQ multiplex PCR. The DNA was the basis for D and trimming; V, J and clone size are from that table. The sample lists roughly 230,000 clones; approximately 85% were seen once. V gene TRBV3-1 (or the pseudogene TRBV3-2) combines with J gene TRBJ1-5, with 9 bases fitting TRBD1. Sequenced material: peripheral blood. The source of this sequence is a man aged 35 to 55 with acute or convalescent COVID-19. The CDR3: CASSQRTGGQPQHF. The CDR3 DNA is TGTGCCAGCAGCCAACGCACAGGGGGCCAGCCCCAGCATTTT.